Detailed here is one T cell receptor beta chain. This entry comes from a study of blood T cell repertoires in COVID-19. Turning to the study itself: Specimens from acute and convalescent COVID-19 originated in the United States, Italy and Spain. The analysed material was cDNA or gDNA that came from T cells, B-cell-depleted T cells, or PBMCs.

Per the authors' pipeline: Cell counts per sample came from amplifying reference gene primers. Profiling relied on immunoSEQ multiplex PCR, and the TCRdb table lists in-frame clones only, not all of them. V, J and clone size are those of that table, while D and trimming were read from the DNA. The sample yields approximately 90,000 clones, roughly three quarters seen once. This receptor was taken from a man in his 70s with acute or convalescent COVID-19. Sequencing input: peripheral blood.

The CDR3 loop reads CASSPIRDRVGGYTF. CDR3 bases: TGTGCCAGCAGTCCAATCCGGGACAGGGTGGGGGGCTACACCTTC. The gene calls are TRBV27 and TRBJ1-2, with 9 bases aligning to TRBD1. Trimming removed 5 bases from V and 8 bases from J; junction bases left unmatched: 12. Germline CDR1 reads MNHEY; CDR2 reads SMNVEV (reference sequence). This CDR3 region has 15 residues.